This TCR beta chain was profiled in a study of siplizumab effects on memory and regulatory T cells. Findings and caveats of the study: Siplizumab significantly brought down the alloreactive sequences that trace back to unstimulated CD4+ memory cells. Proliferating Tregs' suppressive function in siplizumab cultures went unconfirmed. Mappable alloreactive CD4+ clones averaged about 70% Treg-derived with siplizumab versus about 27% in controls. Naive T cells seemed more diverse than memory cells and seemed major alloresponse contributors.

As regards this clone: Its antigen is not identified.

The assay was immunoSEQ multiplex PCR, and TCRdb's table has in-frame clones only and misses some. The sample consists of approximately 75,000 clones, 93% of them appearing once. The source of this sequence is a human donor in good health. Source material: CD8+ T cells sorted from blood.

The CDR3 here is CASGPGTLNQPQHF. DNA of the CDR3: TGTGCCTCGGGCCCCGGGACACTTAATCAGCCCCAGCATTTT. This chain joins TRBV25-1 and TRBJ1-5; possible D gene TRBD1, 6 bases. The germline gives CDR1 MGHDK, CDR2 SYGVNS. Trimming left V 11 bases short and J 4 bases short, with 18 bases between. This CDR3 region has 14 residues. The whole variable domain, filled in from reference TRBV25-1 and TRBJ1-5, reads EADIYQTPRYLVIGTGKKITLECSQTMGHDKMYWYQQDPGMELHLIHYSYGVNSTEKGDLSSESTVSRIRTEHFPLTLESARPSHTSQYLCASGPGTLNQPQHFGDGTRLSIL.